This T cell receptor (beta chain) stems from a study of T-cell reconstitution after alpha-beta-depleted transplantation in children (dated by TCRdb to about 2016). General notes on the study: Using TCR repertoire profiling, the study followed T-cell immune reconstitution in a quantitative way in children after TCRalphabeta/CD19-depleted allogeneic hematopoietic cell transplantation.

The library was prepared using PCR. The data were produced on an Illumina HiSeq 2500. TCR library preparation used molecular barcoding, with unique molecular identifiers applied to normalize quantification of the TCRbeta repertoire. TCRdb passed the public sequencing reads through fastp at Q25 and MiXCR, retaining productive beta sequences. Each record represents a unique CDR3 protein, reported with the most common genes and DNA among its rows. The sample profile shows some 78,000 distinct CDR3 sequences; roughly 14% of them were found once. Of the sample, 27% is held by the ten largest clones. The CDR3 holds 13 amino acids from the cysteine to the phenylalanine. Of the read, only the CDR3 DNA is kept; its 39 bases are in frame from base 1. V is reduced by 5 bases and J by 8 bases, leaving a spacing of 12 bases between them. Per the germline V gene (reference sequence), SEHNR is the CDR1 and FQNEAQ is the CDR2.

The meaning of the sample's treatment or condition label: allogeneic hematopoietic cell transplantation with graft depleted of TCRalphabeta T cells and CD19 B cells. The transplant recipients were children given TCRalphabeta/CD19-depleted allogeneic hematopoietic cell grafts. Notes on this clonotype: Its antigen remains unidentified. Within one base of it there is no much larger clone, and no base qualities were kept.

Paper-wide results and their limitations: In some patients, the high TCRbeta diversity seen at day 60 was put down to recipient T cells and intrathymic progenitors that had survived conditioning. Hyperexpanded clone frequencies declined over subsequent months; after one year, T-cell counts and TCRbeta diversity were mostly attributed to newly produced T cells. The apparently early recovery of alphabetaT-cell counts about two months after transplant reportedly depended on only several hundred rapidly expanded clones that came from non-depleted graft cells.

The source is a male patient aged 2-15 years who had a stem cell transplant for acute lymphoblastic leukemia, so the T cells may come from the graft donor. Here the chain combines TRBV7-9 and TRBJ1-4; TRBD1 is possibly the D segment (5 matching bases). The specimen was PBMCs, mostly from graft donor cells, collected 180 days after TCRalphabeta/CD19-depleted stem cell transplant. The DNA sequence follows: TGTGCCAGCAGCCTGGTGGGACGGGAAAAACTGTTTTTT. It is translated as CASSLVGREKLFF.